The 10 T cell receptor beta chains given below trace back to one sample, sequenced in a study of response to subunit inactivated influenza vaccine. TCRdb itself ran the RT-PCR reads through MiXCR, one entry per CDR3 protein. The sample contains roughly 540,000 distinct CDR3 sequences, under 30% of which appear only once. The data were also submitted as part of a second study, on T cells expressing NK-cell markers. As that study records: What made the TCR beta cDNA was 5'RACE template switching with UMIs.

This sample comprised CD4+ T cells sorted from PBMCs, obtained 12 days after vaccination. The receptors come from a man aged 50 to 59 who received an inactivated influenza vaccine.

The gene calls are TRBV28 and TRBJ2-7, with D perhaps being TRBD1 or TRBD2 (5 bases each). With 5 bases removed from V and 7 bases from J, the gap between germline ends came to 15 bases. The CDR3 runs to 13 residues. Germline lookup yields CDR1 MDHEN and CDR2 SYDVKM. CDR3 in amino acids: CASSPQGTGEQYF. The CDR3 DNA follows: TGTGCCAGCAGTCCGCAGGGTACGGGGGAGCAGTACTTC.

This chain connects TRBV3-1 to TRBJ2-7; D unresolved. Germline V gives CDR1 LGHDT, CDR2 YNNKEL (reference sequence). The CDR3 sequence is 16 residues long. V dropped 0 bases and J dropped 3 bases, with 15 bases sitting between them. The CDR3: CASSQDPSGQFYEQYF. The CDR3 region has the DNA TGTGCCAGCAGCCAAGACCCCAGTGGCCAGTTCTACGAGCAGTACTTC.

There are a few counts of this clonotype. CDR3 sequence: CATSPGEVYQETQYF. The CDR3 coding sequence is TGTGCCACCAGCCCCGGGGAAGTGTACCAAGAGACCCAGTACTTC. The chain carries TRBV15 and TRBJ2-5; D perhaps matches TRBD2 (5 bases). CDR1 and CDR2 (germline): LNHNV, YYDKDF (reference sequence). With 5 bases removed from V and 0 bases from J, the gap between germline ends came to 13 bases. The CDR3 is made up of 15 amino acids.

There are a few counts of this clonotype. The rearrangement links TRBV11-2 to TRBJ2-3, with 7 bases matching TRBD1. Per germline, CDR1 SGHAT and CDR2 FQNNGV. Trimming took 2 bases from V and 6 from J; bases not matched to a gene: 8. CDR3 length equals 15 residues. CDR3: CASSLLRGRIDTQYF. The CDR3 coding sequence is TGTGCCAGCAGCTTACTAAGGGGGCGGATTGATACGCAGTATTTT.

This sequence joins TRBV2 and TRBJ1-1; possible D gene TRBD1, 6 bases. This CDR3 spans 12 amino acids. V lost 5 bases to trimming and J lost 4 bases, with 8 bases between them. Germline CDR1 SNHLY, CDR2 FYNNEI. CDR3: CASSRTVTEAFF. CDR3 sequence (DNA): TGTGCCAGCAGTCGGACAGTCACTGAAGCTTTCTTT.

This clonotype occurred a few times. The gene calls are TRBV29-1 and TRBJ1-2; possibly TRBD1 for D (6 bases). From germline, CDR1 is SQVTM and CDR2 ANQGSEA. The CDR3 contains 13 residues. Trimming shortened V by 4 bases and J by 4 bases, and 13 bases separated the two germline ends. CDR3 bases: TGCAGCGTTGGTGTCGGGGGCGGCTATGGCTACACCTTC. It yields the protein CSVGVGGGYGYTF. Full variable domain (missing parts from reference TRBV29-1 and TRBJ1-2): SAVISQKPSRDICQRGTSLTIQCQVDSQVTMMFWYRQQPGQSLTLIATANQGSEATYESGFVIDKFPISRPNLTFSTLTVSNMSPEDSSIYLCSVGVGGGYGYTFGSGTRLTVV.

This clonotype was counted only a few times. The chain couples TRBV5-1 to TRBJ2-3; TRBD1 matches at 8 bases. With V trimmed by 4 bases and J by 0 bases, 7 bases remained unmatched. Per germline, CDR1 SGHRS and CDR2 YFSETQ. The CDR3 length is 16 residues. This CDR3 reads CASSVGQDQSTDTQYF. In nucleotides, the CDR3 is TGCGCCAGCAGCGTGGGACAGGACCAAAGCACAGATACGCAGTATTTT.

The chain joins TRBV10-3 to TRBJ1-5, with 8 nucleotides matching TRBD1. Germline-derived CDR1 and CDR2 are ENHRY and SYGVKD. The CDR3 spans 14 residues. V was pared by 4 bases and J by 6 bases, with 5 bases of the junction left unmatched. Here the CDR3 DNA reads TGTGCCATCAGTGCGACAGGGGTTGCTCAGCCCCAGCATTTT. Amino acids: CAISATGVAQPQHF.

The rearrangement links TRBV10-3 to TRBJ2-3; D remains unclear. The V end lost 4 bases, the J end lost 2 bases, and 7 bases lay between the germline ends. The length of the CDR3 is 13 residues. CDR1 is ENHRY, CDR2 SYGVKD, per germline. CDR3 sequence reads: CAISVGVTDTQYF. CDR3 in DNA: TGTGCCATCAGTGTTGGGGTCACAGATACGCAGTATTTT.

This clonotype was seen only a few times. The gene calls are TRBV5-1 and TRBJ2-3, with 9 bases lining up with TRBD1. This CDR3 is built from 16 residues. The germline V gene has CDR1 SGHRS and CDR2 YFSETQ. With V trimmed by 4 bases and J by 0 bases, 6 bases remained unmatched. DNA for the CDR3: TGCGCCAGCAGCCGCGGGGACAGGGTGAGCACAGATACGCAGTATTTT. It yields the protein CASSRGDRVSTDTQYF.